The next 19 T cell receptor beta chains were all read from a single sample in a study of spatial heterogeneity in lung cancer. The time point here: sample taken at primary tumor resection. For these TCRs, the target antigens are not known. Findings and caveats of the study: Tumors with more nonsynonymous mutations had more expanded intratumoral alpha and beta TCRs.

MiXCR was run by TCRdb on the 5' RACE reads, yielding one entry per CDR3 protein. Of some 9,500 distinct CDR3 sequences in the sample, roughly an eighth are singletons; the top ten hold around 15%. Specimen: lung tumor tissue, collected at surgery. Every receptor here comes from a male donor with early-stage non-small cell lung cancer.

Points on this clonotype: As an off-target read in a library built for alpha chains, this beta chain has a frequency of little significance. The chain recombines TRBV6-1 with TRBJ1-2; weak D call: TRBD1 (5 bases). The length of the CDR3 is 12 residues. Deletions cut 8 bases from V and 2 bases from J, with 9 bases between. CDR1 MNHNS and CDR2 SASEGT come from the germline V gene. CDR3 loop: CASSRGNYGYTF. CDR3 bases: TGTGCCAGCTCGAGGGGCAACTATGGCTACACCTTC.

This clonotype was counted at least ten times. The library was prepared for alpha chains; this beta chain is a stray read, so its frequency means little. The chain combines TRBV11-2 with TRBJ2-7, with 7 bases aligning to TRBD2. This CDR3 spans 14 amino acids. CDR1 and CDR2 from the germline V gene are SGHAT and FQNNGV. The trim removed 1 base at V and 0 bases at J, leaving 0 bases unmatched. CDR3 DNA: TGTGCCAGCAGCTTAGCGGGAGGCTCCTACGAGCAGTACTTC. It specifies CASSLAGGSYEQYF.

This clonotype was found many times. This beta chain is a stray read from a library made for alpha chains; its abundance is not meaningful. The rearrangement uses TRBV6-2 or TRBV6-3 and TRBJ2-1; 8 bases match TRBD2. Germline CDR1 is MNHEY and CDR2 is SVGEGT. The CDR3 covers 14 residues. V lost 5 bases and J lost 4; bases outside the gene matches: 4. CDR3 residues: CASSGGTRYNEQFF. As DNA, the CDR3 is TGTGCCAGCAGTGGGGGGACTAGATACAATGAGCAGTTCTTC.

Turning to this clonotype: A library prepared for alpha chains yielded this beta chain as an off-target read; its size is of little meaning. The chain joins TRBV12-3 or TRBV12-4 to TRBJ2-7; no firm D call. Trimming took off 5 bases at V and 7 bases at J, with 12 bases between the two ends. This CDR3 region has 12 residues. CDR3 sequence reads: CASSPDVGEQYF. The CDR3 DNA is TGTGCCAGCAGTCCTGACGTGGGTGAGCAGTACTTC.

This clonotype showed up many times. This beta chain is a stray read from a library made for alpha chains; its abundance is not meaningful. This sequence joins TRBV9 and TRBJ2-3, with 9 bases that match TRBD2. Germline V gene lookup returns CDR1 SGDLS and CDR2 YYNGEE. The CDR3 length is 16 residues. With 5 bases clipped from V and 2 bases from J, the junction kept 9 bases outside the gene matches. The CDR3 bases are TGTGCCAGCAGTCGGGGGGTAGCGGGAGCCACAGATACGCAGTATTTT. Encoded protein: CASSRGVAGATDTQYF.

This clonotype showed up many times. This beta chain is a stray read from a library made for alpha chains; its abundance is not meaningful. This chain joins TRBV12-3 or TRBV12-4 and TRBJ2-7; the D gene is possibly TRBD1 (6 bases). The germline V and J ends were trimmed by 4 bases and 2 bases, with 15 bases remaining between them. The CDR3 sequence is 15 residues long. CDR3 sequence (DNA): TGTGCCAGCAGTTCACCGGGACATGGGACCTACGAGCAGTACTTC. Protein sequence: CASSSPGHGTYEQYF.

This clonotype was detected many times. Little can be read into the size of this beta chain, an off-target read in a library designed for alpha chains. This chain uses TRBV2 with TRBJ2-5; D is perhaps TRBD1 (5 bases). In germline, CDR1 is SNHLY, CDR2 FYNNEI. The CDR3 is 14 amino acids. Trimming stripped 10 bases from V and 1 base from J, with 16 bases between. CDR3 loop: CATTQGAVQETQYF. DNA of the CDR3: TGTGCCACCACTCAAGGGGCAGTCCAAGAGACCCAGTACTTC. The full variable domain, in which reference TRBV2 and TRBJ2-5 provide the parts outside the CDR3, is EPEVTQTPSHQVTQMGQEVILRCVPISNHLYFYWYRQILGQKVEFLVSFYNNEISEKSEIFDDQFSVERPDGSNFTLKIRSTKLEDSAMYFCATTQGAVQETQYFGPGTRLLVL.

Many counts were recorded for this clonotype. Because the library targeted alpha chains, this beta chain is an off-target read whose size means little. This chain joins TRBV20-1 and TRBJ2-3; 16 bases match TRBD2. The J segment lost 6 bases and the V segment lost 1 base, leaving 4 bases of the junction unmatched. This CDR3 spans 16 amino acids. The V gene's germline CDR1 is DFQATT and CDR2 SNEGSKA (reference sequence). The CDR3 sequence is CSARGGTSGRADTQYF. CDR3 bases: TGCAGTGCTAGAGGTGGGACTAGCGGGAGGGCCGATACGCAGTATTTT.

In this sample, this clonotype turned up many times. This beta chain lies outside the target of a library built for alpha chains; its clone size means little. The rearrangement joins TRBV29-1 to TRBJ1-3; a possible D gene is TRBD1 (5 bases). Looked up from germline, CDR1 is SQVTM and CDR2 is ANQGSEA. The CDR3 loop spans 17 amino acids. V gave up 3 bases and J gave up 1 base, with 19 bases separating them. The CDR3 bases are TGCAGCGTTGATACCCTCCTAGGGGTAAGGTCTGGAAACACCATATATTTT. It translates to CSVDTLLGVRSGNTIYF. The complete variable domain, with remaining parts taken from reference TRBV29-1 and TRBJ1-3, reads SAVISQKPSRDICQRGTSLTIQCQVDSQVTMMFWYRQQPGQSLTLIATANQGSEATYESGFVIDKFPISRPNLTFSTLTVSNMSPEDSSIYLCSVDTLLGVRSGNTIYFGEGSWLTVV.

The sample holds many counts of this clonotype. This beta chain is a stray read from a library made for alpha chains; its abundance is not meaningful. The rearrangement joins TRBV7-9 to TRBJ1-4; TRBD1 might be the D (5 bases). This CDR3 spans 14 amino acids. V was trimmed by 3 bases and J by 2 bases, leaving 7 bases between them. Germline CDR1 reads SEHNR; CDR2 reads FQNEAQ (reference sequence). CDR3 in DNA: TGTGCCAGCAGCTTTGGGGGGACTAATGAAAAACTGTTTTTT. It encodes CASSFGGTNEKLFF.

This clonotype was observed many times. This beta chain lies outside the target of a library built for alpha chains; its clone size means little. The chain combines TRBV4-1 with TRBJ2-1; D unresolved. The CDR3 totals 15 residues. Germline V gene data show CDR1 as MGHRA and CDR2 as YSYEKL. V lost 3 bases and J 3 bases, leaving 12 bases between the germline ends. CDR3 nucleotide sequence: TGCGCCAGCAGCCACGACTCCGTTAACTACAATGAGCAGTTCTTC. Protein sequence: CASSHDSVNYNEQFF.

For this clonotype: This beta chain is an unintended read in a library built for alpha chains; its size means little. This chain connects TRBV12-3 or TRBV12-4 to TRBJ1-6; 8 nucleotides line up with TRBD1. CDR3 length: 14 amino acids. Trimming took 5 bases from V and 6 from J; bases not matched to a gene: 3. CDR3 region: CASSQTGVNSPLHF. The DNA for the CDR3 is TGTGCCAGCAGTCAGACAGGGGTTAATTCACCCCTCCACTTT.

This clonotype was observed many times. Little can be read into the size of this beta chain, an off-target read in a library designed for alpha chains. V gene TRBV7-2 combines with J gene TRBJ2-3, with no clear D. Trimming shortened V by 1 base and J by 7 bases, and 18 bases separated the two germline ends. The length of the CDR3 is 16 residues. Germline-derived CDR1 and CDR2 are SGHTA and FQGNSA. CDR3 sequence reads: CASSLGSLTAMNTQYF. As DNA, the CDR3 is TGTGCCAGCAGCTTAGGTAGTTTGACGGCGATGAATACGCAGTATTTT.

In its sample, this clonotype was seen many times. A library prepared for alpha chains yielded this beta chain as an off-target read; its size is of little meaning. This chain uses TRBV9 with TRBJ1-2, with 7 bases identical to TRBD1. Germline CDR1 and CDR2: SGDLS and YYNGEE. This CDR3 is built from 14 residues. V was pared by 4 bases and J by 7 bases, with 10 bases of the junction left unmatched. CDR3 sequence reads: CASSYQGGAAGYTF. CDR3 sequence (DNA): TGTGCCAGCAGCTACCAGGGGGGGGCAGCTGGCTACACCTTC. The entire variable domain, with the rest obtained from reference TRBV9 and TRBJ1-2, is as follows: DSGVTQTPKHLITATGQRVTLRCSPRSGDLSVYWYQQSLDQGLQFLIQYYNGEERAKGNILERFSAQQFPDLHSELNLSSLELGDSALYFCASSYQGGAAGYTFGSGTRLTVV.

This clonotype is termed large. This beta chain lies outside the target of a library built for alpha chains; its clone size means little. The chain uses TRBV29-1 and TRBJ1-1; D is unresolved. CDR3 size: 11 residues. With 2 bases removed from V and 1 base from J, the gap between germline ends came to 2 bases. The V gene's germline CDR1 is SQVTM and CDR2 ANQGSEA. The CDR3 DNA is TGCAGCGTTGAAAAGAACACTGAAGCTTTCTTT. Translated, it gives CSVEKNTEAFF.

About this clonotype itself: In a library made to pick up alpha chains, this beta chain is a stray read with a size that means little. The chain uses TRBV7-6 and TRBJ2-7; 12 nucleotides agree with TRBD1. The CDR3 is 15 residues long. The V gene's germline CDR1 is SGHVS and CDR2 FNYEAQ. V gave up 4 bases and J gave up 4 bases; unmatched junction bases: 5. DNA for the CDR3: TGTGCCAGCAGCTCGGGACAGGGGGCAGGGTACGAGCAGTACTTC. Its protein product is CASSSGQGAGYEQYF. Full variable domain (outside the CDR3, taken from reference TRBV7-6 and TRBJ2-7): GAGVSQSPRYKVTKRGQDVALRCDPISGHVSLYWYRQALGQGPEFLTYFNYEAQQDKSGLPNDRFSAERPEGSISTLTIQRTEQRDSAMYRCASSSGQGAGYEQYFGPGTRLTVT.

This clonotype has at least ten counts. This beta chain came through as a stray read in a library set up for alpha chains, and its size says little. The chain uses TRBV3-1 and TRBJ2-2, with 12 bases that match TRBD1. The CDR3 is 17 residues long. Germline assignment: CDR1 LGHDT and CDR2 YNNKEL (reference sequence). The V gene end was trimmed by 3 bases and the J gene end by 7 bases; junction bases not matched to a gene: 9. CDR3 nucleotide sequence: TGTGCCAGCAGCCATCTCGGGACAGGGGGCAGGAGCGGGGAGCTGTTTTTT. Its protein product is CASSHLGTGGRSGELFF.

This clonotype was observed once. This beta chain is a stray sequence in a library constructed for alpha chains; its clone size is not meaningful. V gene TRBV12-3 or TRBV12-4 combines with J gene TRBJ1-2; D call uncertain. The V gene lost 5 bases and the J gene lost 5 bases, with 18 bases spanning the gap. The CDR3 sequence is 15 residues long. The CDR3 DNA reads TGTGCCAGCAGTCGCGGGTTCGAGACGCGGTATGGCTACACCTTC. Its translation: CASSRGFETRYGYTF.

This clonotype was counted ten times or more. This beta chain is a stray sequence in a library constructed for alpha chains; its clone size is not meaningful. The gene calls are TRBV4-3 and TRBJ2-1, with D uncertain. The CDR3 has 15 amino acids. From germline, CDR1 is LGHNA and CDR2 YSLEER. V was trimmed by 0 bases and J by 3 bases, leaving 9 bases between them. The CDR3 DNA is TGCGCCAGCAGCCAAGACCCGGCATACTACAATGAGCAGTTCTTC. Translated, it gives CASSQDPAYYNEQFF.